This TCR beta chain was observed in a study of CD8 T cells in ankylosing spondylitis (dated by TCRdb to 2016 to 2017). Study-level background: The study set out to find disease-linked TCR variants by profiling T cell receptor beta repertoires in ankylosing spondylitis patients and healthy donors. In total, the full study cohort was made up of approximately 99 healthy donors and 25 to 30 ankylosing spondylitis patients. Peripheral blood samples were taken, and synovial fluid was additionally collected from ankylosing spondylitis patients.

Broad study findings and their caveats: Some of the motif variants had been reported before in the synovial fluid and blood of reactive arthritis patients, a finding that suggests common disease-initiation mechanisms. In peripheral blood, the disease-linked clones were found at relatively low frequencies and had a CD8+ phenotype. Blood from ankylosing spondylitis patients appeared to be characterized by a TCR beta motif made up of fewer than ten highly homologous amino acid variants. The disease-linked clones were reported as significantly enriched in matched synovial fluid samples from ankylosing spondylitis patients.

This clonotype was detected ten times or more. No antigen is known for it. No clone much larger than this one lies a single base away; base qualities are absent. Sequencer: Illumina HiSeq 2500. Quantitative 5'-RACE with molecular barcodes was the method used to prepare the TCR beta libraries. As for how the authors treated the data: To identify disease-linked TCR variants, a new computational method was used, one built on a probabilistic model of VDJ rearrangement. The raw public data were reprocessed by TCRdb itself: fastp quality trimming at Q25, MiXCR clonotype calling, in-frame beta chains only. Rows merge per CDR3 protein into single entries with the most common DNA and genes. TCRdb's processing, not the study's, gives the V and J calls here. This sample has 150,000 to 200,000 distinct CDR3 sequences in its table, and 15% to 20% of those were observed once. Clones ranked in the top ten supply more than 3.5% of the sample.

The specimen was blood, either unsorted or a sorted T cell fraction (not recorded which). The sequence was obtained from a male donor under 30 with ankylosing spondylitis or in good health (not recorded which). Donor details come from another sample of the same person, matched by shared clones.

The CDR3 has the sequence CASSLRIGGSRNNEQFF. The nucleotide sequence is given as TGCGCCAGCAGCTTGCGAATCGGCGGGAGTAGGAACAATGAGCAGTTCTTC. This receptor chain uses TRBV5-1 and TRBJ2-1; the junction holds 7 bases that match TRBD2. V is cut back by 1 base and J by 5 bases, with 12 bases in the junction unmatched. The germline V gene gives CDR1 as SGHRS and CDR2 as YFSETQ. The CDR3, from cysteine to phenylalanine, totals 17 residues. The read is trimmed to its CDR3 DNA, 51 bases read in frame from base 1.